Listed below are T cell receptor beta chains from one sample, sequenced in a study of cytomegalovirus exposure and HLA in healthy donors. Method: immunoSEQ multiplex PCR; TCRdb's copy keeps in-frame clones and lacks some. The sample shows about 120,000 clones, around 77% of them seen only once. Sequencing was carried out using PBMCs. All receptors derive from a man between 40 and 49 years old in good health and CMV-seropositive. Both conserved end residues are part of each CDR3. Each record gives: J gene, V gene, D gene, clone size, CDR3 DNA, CDR3 protein. The D gene is left open where the match is weak. A clone size is listed for some rows: how often the clone was seen (once, few, many), or a class if it is expanded.

TRBJ2-2 TRBV5-6 - - TGTGCCAGCAGCCAGAACACCGGGGAGCTGTTTTTT CASSQNTGELFF
TRBJ2-2 TRBV7-9 - - TGTGCCAGCAGCTCCCAGGCCCAGGGGATCCACGGGGAGCTGTTTTTT CASSSQAQGIHGELFF
TRBJ2-3 TRBV2 TRBD1 - TGTGCCAGCGGGGTCCTTCGGGACAGGACGCAGTATTTT CASGVLRDRTQYF
TRBJ2-1 TRBV6-4 - - TGTGCCAGCAGTGGAACGCCCAGCTCCTACAATGAGCAGTTCTTC CASSGTPSSYNEQFF
TRBJ2-3 TRBV7-8 - - TGTGCCAGCAGCTTCGGGGATACGCAGTATTTT CASSFGDTQYF
TRBJ1-3 TRBV27 TRBD1 - TGTGCCAGCAGTCCACTGACAGGGGCTCGGAACACCATATATTTT CASSPLTGARNTIYF
TRBJ1-2 TRBV5-1 - - TGCGCCAGCAGCTTGACCGGGCAGGGAGGAGGCTACACCTTC CASSLTGQGGGYTF
TRBJ1-4 TRBV11-2 - - TGTGCCAGCAGCGAACAGGGCAATAATGAAAAACTGTTTTTT CASSEQGNNEKLFF
TRBJ1-2 TRBV6-4 - once TGTGCCAGCAGTGACACCCTGGGGCAGGGTAACTATGGCTACACCTTC CASSDTLGQGNYGYTF
TRBJ1-1 TRBV9 - - TGTGCCAGCAGCGTCTGGGCAACGAACACTGAAGCTTTCTTT CASSVWATNTEAFF
TRBJ1-1 TRBV7-9 - - TGTGCCAGCGCTTCTCGACTCACTGAAGCTTTCTTT CASASRLTEAFF
TRBJ2-5 TRBV6-5 - once TGTGCCTCATGGGGCTGGGAGACCCAGTACTTC CASWGWETQYF
TRBJ2-7 TRBV5-1 TRBD2 - TGCGCCAGCAGCTTAACCGGGACTAGCGGAAAATACGAGCAGTACTTC CASSLTGTSGKYEQYF
TRBJ2-1 TRBV2 TRBD2 few TGTGCCAGCAGTGAAAGTCGGGTAGCGGGGGGTAGTGAGCAGTTCTTC CASSESRVAGGSEQFF
TRBJ2-5 TRBV7-2 - - TGTGCCAGCAGCTCACAGGGTTTGCGGCAAGAGACCCAGTACTTC CASSSQGLRQETQYF
TRBJ1-4 TRBV19 TRBD1 - TGTGCCAGTAGTATAAGGGACAGTAATGAAAAACTGTTTTTT CASSIRDSNEKLFF
TRBJ2-3 TRBV30 TRBD2 few TGTGCCTGTTCTCTAGCGGGGGACTTAGATACGCAGTATTTT CACSLAGDLDTQYF
TRBJ1-3 TRBV7-9 TRBD1 - TGTGCCAGCACAAGGGGGCAGGGACCAGGAGTCTCTGGAAACACCATATATTTT CASTRGQGPGVSGNTIYF
TRBJ2-1 TRBV19 TRBD2 - TGTGCCAGTATTCCCAACTCCCCCACTAGCGGGGGCCCCAATGAGCAGTTCTTC CASIPNSPTSGGPNEQFF
TRBJ2-7 TRBV5-1 - - TGCGCCAGCAGCTCACAGGACTACTACGAGCAGTACTTC CASSSQDYYEQYF
TRBJ2-7 TRBV5-4 TRBD1 - TGTGCCAGCAGCCAAAGGGGGCCCTACGAGCAGTACTTC CASSQRGPYEQYF
TRBJ1-5 TRBV6-1 - - TGTGCCAGCAGTGAAAAGGGGGGAGGGGTGATTCAGCCCCAGCATTTT CASSEKGGGVIQPQHF
TRBJ2-7 TRBV11-2 TRBD1 - TGTGCCAGCAGCACCCCAAAGGACAGGTTCTACGAGCAGTACTTC CASSTPKDRFYEQYF
TRBJ1-1 TRBV28 - - TGTGCCAGCAGTTCCCCCGGGAGGGCCTTTAGAGCTTTCTTT CASSSPGRAFRAFF
TRBJ1-6 TRBV27 - once TGTGCCAGCAGTTCCCGGACTTTGGGTAATTCACCCCTCCACTTT CASSSRTLGNSPLHF
TRBJ2-2 TRBV10-2 TRBD1 - TGCGCCAGCAGCGAGAGGGACAGGGATCACGGGGAGCTGTTTTTT CASSERDRDHGELFF
TRBJ1-6 TRBV6-5 TRBD1 - TGTGCCAGCAGGCGGGACAGTACGAATTCACCCCTCCACTTT CASRRDSTNSPLHF
TRBJ1-2 TRBV28 TRBD1 - TGTGCCGCCAAAGGTGGGACAGGGGCTAACTATGGCTACACCTTC CAAKGGTGANYGYTF
TRBJ2-2 TRBV5-1 - - TGCGCCAGCAGTCCCGCGAACACCGGGGAGCTGTTTTTT CASSPANTGELFF
TRBJ2-1 TRBV4-1 - once TGCGCCAGCAGCCAAGATTGGACTTCCTACAATGAGCAGTTCTTC CASSQDWTSYNEQFF
TRBJ1-5 TRBV10-1 - - TGCGCCAGCAGTGGGGGATCCCCGCCGACAGGCGCCCCCCAGCATTTT CASSGGSPPTGAPQHF
TRBJ2-2 TRBV28 - - TGTGCCAGCAGCCAGGGGCCCACCGGGGAGCTGTTTTTT CASSQGPTGELFF
TRBJ2-2 TRBV6-1 - few TGTGCCAGCAGTGAAGGGCTCACCGGGGAGCTGTTTTTT CASSEGLTGELFF